This paragraph covers one TCR beta chain sequence. Its antigen specificity is not known. Base-call qualities are not available, and no considerably larger clone is one nucleotide away. Instrument used: Illumina HiSeq 1500. TCRdb itself trimmed the public reads at Q25 with fastp, ran MiXCR and retained productive beta chains. One record per CDR3 amino acid sequence lists the most common genes and DNA. Here the sample has some 560,000 distinct CDR3 sequences; around two fifths occur a single time. 48% of the sample is taken by the ten largest. The data are from a study of T cell repertoires in cytomegalovirus infection (dated by TCRdb to between 2018 and 2021). Regarding the research as a whole: Recently identified HLA-C-restricted CMV epitopes, whose presentation resists viral immunomodulation, were targeted by peptide stimulations together with well-studied HLA-B-restricted epitopes. The HLA type of each donor mattered for the analysis, because public TCR beta signatures pointed to carriage of CMV infection along with the matching HLA type. The paper's findings and limits, for the study overall: In both this cohort and an independent roughly 350-donor cohort, the cumulative frequency of public TCR beta family members distinguished carriers of CMV infection plus the relevant HLA type. The ex vivo response was dominated by HLA-C-restricted CMV-specific TCR beta clonotypes, which also provided the single most frequent clonotype in two of eight donors.

Between the V and J ends, shortened by 1 base and 9 bases respectively, the junction contains 7 bases. The CDR3 contains 12 residues, cysteine and phenylalanine counted. The entry retains the CDR3 DNA only, 36 bases that are in frame from base 1. Looking up the germline V gene yields CDR1 SNHLY and CDR2 FYNNEI. The sample's treatment or condition, from its label and the paper: in vitro stimulation with specific CMV peptide epitopes to enrich CMV-specific T cells. The rearranged segments are TRBV2 and TRBJ1-5, with the D gene uncertain. The source of this sequence is a human donor in good health (CMV status not recorded). Some clones in this sample may be carry-over from other donors' samples. The sequenced sample was cultured PBMCs, obtained from culture after CMV antigen stimulation. CDR3 region: CASSEGLGPQHF. The nucleotide sequence is given as TGTGCCAGCAGTGAAGGCCTGGGGCCCCAGCATTTT.